This T cell receptor (beta chain) derives from a study of T-cell memory formation after mild COVID-19. Findings and limits, study-wide: Nothing showed for sure that second-wave clones peaking on day 37 were SARS-CoV-2 specific.

The CDR3 length is 15 residues. V lost 4 bases and J 1 base, leaving 12 bases between the germline ends. Constant-segment primers and 5'RACE yielded cDNA libraries for TCR alpha and TCR beta, each carrying sample barcodes and UMIs. One entry per CDR3 protein results from TCRdb running MiXCR on the 5' RACE reads. The data show over 350,000 distinct CDR3 sequences, approximately 25% seen once. This clonotype has ten or more counts. The antigen is undetermined. This sequence was found in an adult woman who had mild COVID-19 (a few samples of this study predate the infection). Cell type and time point are not known. Sequences were obtained from PBMCs or a T cell subset sorted from them (not recorded which). This chain uses TRBV12-3 or TRBV12-4 with TRBJ2-3; D is perhaps TRBD1 (6 bases). The CDR3 here is CASSSGVPGTDTQYF. DNA for the CDR3: TGTGCCAGCAGTTCAGGGGTCCCTGGCACAGATACGCAGTATTTT.